Sequencing of this T cell receptor beta chain was carried out in a study of Tregs in tolerant kidney transplant recipients. Remarks on this clone: The CDR3 end is not reached by the read, which stops 3 residues before it; the germline J gene fills it in.

The data were produced by immunoSEQ multiplex PCR, yet TCRdb's version contains in-frame clones alone and is incomplete. This table lists 14,000 or so clones. Germline V gene sequence: CDR1 GTSNPN, CDR2 SVGIG (reference sequence). CDR3 length: 12 amino acids. The ends were cut back, 2 bases at V and 3 bases at J, with 8 bases in the middle. Related graft donors supplied nonmyeloablative bone marrow transplants, and mixed chimerism was transient. This receptor was obtained from a human patient who received a combined kidney and bone marrow transplant. Some of these T cells may belong to the graft donor. The J gene is TRBJ2-7, the V gene TRBV30; D may be TRBD1 (5 bases). This specimen consisted of CD8+ T cells from blood (PBMCs), obtained 6 months after the transplant. The covered CDR3 bases are TGTGCCTGGAGTACAACAGGCTACGAG. Its protein is CAWSTTGYE. The CDR3 in its entirety is CAWSTTGYEQYF. The variable domain in full, completed from reference TRBV30 and TRBJ2-7, reads SQTIHQWPATLVQPVGSPLSLECTVEGTSNPNLYWYRQAAGRGLQLLFYSVGIGQISSEVPQNLSASRPQDRQFILSSKKLLLSDSGFYLCAWSTTGYEQYFGPGTRLTVT.